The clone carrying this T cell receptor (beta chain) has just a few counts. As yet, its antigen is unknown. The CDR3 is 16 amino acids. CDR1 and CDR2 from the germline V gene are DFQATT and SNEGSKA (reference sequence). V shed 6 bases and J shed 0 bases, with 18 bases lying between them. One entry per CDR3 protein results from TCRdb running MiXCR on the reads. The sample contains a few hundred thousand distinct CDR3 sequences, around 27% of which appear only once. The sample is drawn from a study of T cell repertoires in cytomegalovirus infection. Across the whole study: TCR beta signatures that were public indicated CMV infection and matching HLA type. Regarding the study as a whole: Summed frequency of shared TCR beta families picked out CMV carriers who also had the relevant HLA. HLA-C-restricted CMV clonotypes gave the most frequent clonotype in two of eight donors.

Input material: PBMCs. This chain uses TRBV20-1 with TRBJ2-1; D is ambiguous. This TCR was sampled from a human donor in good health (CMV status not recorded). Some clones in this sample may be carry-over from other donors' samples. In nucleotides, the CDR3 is TGCAGTGCCCGACACGGTTACCGGAGCTCCTACAATGAGCAGTTCTTC. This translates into CSARHGYRSSYNEQFF.